This T cell receptor beta chain was found in a study of cytomegalovirus exposure and HLA in healthy donors. General study findings and limits: Sequencing probably produced one cluster of sequence variants that were highly shared. Most of the TCR beta V segments (in an earlier analysis) were productive either about 87% or about 30% of the time.

Worth noting for this clone: Its antigen is currently unknown.

Amplification used 60 Vbeta primers and 13 Jbeta primers. As handled by the study authors: In a later analysis, the count reached 80 million or so unique TCR beta chains, with 9 million to 11 million shared. The repertoire was sequenced with immunoSEQ multiplex PCR; TCRdb's copy has only in-frame clones and lacks some. V and J calls and clone size are given by that table; D and trimming were obtained from the DNA. Altogether some 120,000 clones are present, around three quarters being singletons, with the ten largest covering about 3%. Source material: PBMCs. This sequence was found in a young man in good health and CMV-seronegative.

CDR3 sequence: CASSLVGGQGLYEQYF. CDR3 DNA: TGCGCCAGCAGCTTGGTAGGGGGACAGGGCCTCTACGAGCAGTACTTC. The chain employs TRBV5-1 and TRBJ2-7, with TRBD1 matching 9 bases. The germline gives CDR1 SGHRS, CDR2 YFSETQ. Trimming took 0 bases from V and 3 from J; bases not matched to a gene: 7. The CDR3 loop spans 16 amino acids.